Sequencing of this T cell receptor beta chain was carried out in a study of T cells after yellow fever vaccination. This clonotype was recorded many times. The target antigen is unknown. In making TCR cDNA, 5'RACE template switching added a universal primer site and UMIs to it. TCRdb itself ran the 5' RACE reads through MiXCR, one entry per CDR3 protein. The sample holds roughly 27,000 distinct CDR3 sequences, around 5% seen once. Trimming took 6 bases from V and 10 from J; bases not matched to a gene: 4. Germline V gene sequence: CDR1 WSHSY, CDR2 SAAADI. This CDR3 region has 12 residues. Findings and caveats of the study: Most clones from primary vaccination resurfaced after the booster (about 95% CD4, 88% CD8). Repertoires sorted by FACS could include abundant clonotypes that are contaminants from the bulk population. The secondary response was weaker but peaked faster, day 5 versus 15.

The receptor was derived from a man under 40 who received the YFV17D yellow fever vaccine. The specimen comprised CD8+ T cells sorted from PBMCs, sampled 10 days after the yellow fever booster vaccination. The chain uses TRBV10-2 and TRBJ2-1, with 9 bases aligning to TRBD2. The CDR3 coding sequence is TGCGCCAGCAGGGACACTAGCGGGGAGCAGTTCTTC. Protein product: CASRDTSGEQFF.